This TCR beta chain was sequenced for a study of technical replicates of blood from several donors. V was pared by 1 base and J by 5 bases, with 15 bases between. Germline lookup yields CDR1 SEHNR and CDR2 FQNEAQ (reference sequence). The CDR3 spans 15 residues. TCRdb's copy holds only in-frame clones and misses some; the assay was immunoSEQ multiplex PCR. This table has 62,000 or so clones, about 88% appearing once. This clone was seen only once. The V gene is TRBV7-9, the J gene TRBJ2-7; TRBD1 might be the D (6 bases). Sample: PBMCs. The clonotype comes from a human donor in good health. Some clones in this sample may be carry-over from other donors' samples. CDR3 in amino acids: CASSLVLTRGDEQYF. Written as DNA, the CDR3 is TGTGCCAGCAGCTTAGTGCTTACCAGGGGCGACGAGCAGTACTTC.